The source of this T cell receptor beta chain is a study of T cell repertoires in cytomegalovirus infection (dated by TCRdb to about 2019). About the study as a whole: Alongside well-studied HLA-B-restricted epitopes, the peptide stimulations were aimed at recently identified HLA-C-restricted CMV epitopes, whose presentation resists viral immunomodulation. The HLA type of each donor mattered for the analysis, because public TCR beta signatures pointed to carriage of CMV infection along with the matching HLA type. The paper as a whole reports these results and caveats: In the ex vivo response, HLA-C-restricted CMV-specific TCR beta clonotypes were dominant, and in two of eight donors the single most frequent clonotype came from this HLA-C-restricted group. Cumulative frequency of public TCR beta family members discriminated carriers of CMV infection plus the relevant HLA type in this cohort and an independent roughly 350-donor cohort.

The treatment or condition label, as the study defines it: in vitro stimulation with specific CMV peptide epitopes to enrich CMV-specific T cells. Instrument used: Illumina HiSeq 1500. TCRdb ran its own pipeline on the public reads, namely fastp trimming at Q25 and MiXCR clone calling, and kept in-frame beta chains. Here each entry gathers all rows of one CDR3 protein and keeps the most common genes and DNA. The sample table contains 70,000 to 95,000 distinct CDR3 sequences; only one count was recorded for approximately 30% of them. Together, the top ten hold about 65% of the sample. The CDR3 numbers 17 residues from cysteine through phenylalanine. The retained sequence is limited to the CDR3, 51 bases, with the frame set at the first base. Deletion took 0 bases off V and 3 bases off J, with a span of 16 bases between the germline ends. Taken from the germline V gene, the CDR1 and CDR2 loops are SGDLS and YYNGEE.

This clonotype was counted many times. What antigen it recognizes has not been identified. No base qualities exist here, and no much larger clone lies one base off it. This receptor was obtained from a human donor in good health (CMV status not recorded). Some clones in this sample may be carry-over from other donors' samples. The chain links TRBV9 with TRBJ2-1; the D gene is possibly TRBD2, with 5 bases matching. The sequences come from CD8+ T cells from cultured PBMCs, collected from culture after CMV antigen stimulation. The DNA sequence reads TGTGCCAGCAGCGTAGCCGTTGGTAGCGCAGGCTACAATGAGCAGTTCTTC. This translates into CASSVAVGSAGYNEQFF. Joined to the reference TRBV9 and TRBJ2-1 proteins, this CDR3 gives the full variable domain: DSGVTQTPKHLITATGQRVTLRCSPRSGDLSVYWYQQSLDQGLQFLIQYYNGEERAKGNILERFSAQQFPDLHSELNLSSLELGDSALYFCASSVAVGSAGYNEQFFGPGTRLTVL.